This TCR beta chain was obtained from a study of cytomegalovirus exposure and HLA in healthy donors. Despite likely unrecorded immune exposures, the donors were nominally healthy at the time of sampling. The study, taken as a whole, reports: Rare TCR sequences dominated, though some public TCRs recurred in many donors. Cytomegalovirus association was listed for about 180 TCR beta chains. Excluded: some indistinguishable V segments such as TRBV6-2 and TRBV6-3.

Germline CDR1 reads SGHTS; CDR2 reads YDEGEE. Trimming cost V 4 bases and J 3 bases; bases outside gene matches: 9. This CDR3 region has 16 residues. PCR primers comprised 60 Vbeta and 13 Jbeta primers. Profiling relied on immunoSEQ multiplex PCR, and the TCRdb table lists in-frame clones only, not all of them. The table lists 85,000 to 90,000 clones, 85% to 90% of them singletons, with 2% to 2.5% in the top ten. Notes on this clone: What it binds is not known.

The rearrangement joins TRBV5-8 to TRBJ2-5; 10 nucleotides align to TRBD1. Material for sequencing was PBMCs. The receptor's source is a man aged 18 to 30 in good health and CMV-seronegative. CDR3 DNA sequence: TGTGCCAGCAGCGGAGGGACAGGGGCCACCAAAGAGACCCAGTACTTC. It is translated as CASSGGTGATKETQYF.